Sequencing of this TCR beta chain was carried out in a study of blood T cell repertoires in COVID-19. About the study: The samples span acute and convalescent COVID-19 from the United States, Italy and Spain.

Sequenced by immunoSEQ multiplex PCR; TCRdb stores in-frame clones only, minus some. The sample yields about 170,000 clones, less than 90% seen once. Each recovered donor of Cohort 3 presented with two negative PCRs, clearance, or symptom resolution. The sample consisted of PBMCs or T cells enriched from blood (not recorded which). This clonotype was sampled from a woman in her fifties or sixties who had recovered from COVID-19.

As DNA, the CDR3 is TGTGCCAGCATCGAACAGGGGGCACGAAGCAATCAGCCCCAGCATTTT. Translating it yields CASIEQGARSNQPQHF. This chain uses TRBV7-2 with TRBJ1-5; the match to TRBD1 covers 9 bases. V dropped 7 bases and J dropped 1; count of bases not matched to a gene: 8. There are 16 residues in the CDR3. CDR1 SGHTA and CDR2 FQGNSA come from the germline V gene. The full variable domain, its missing parts supplied by reference TRBV7-2 and TRBJ1-5, is GAGVSQSPSNKVTEKGKDVELRCDPISGHTALYWYRQSLGQGLEFLIYFQGNSAPDKSGLPSDRFSAERTGGSVSTLTIQRTQQEDSAVYLCASIEQGARSNQPQHFGDGTRLSIL.